This T cell receptor beta chain appears in the sequencing data of a study of cytomegalovirus exposure and HLA in healthy donors. PCR used 60 Vbeta primers and 13 Jbeta primers. Repertoires were generated with immunoSEQ multiplex PCR, while TCRdb's copy carries only in-frame clones and drops some. The sample shows around 91,000 clones, 65% to 85% of them seen only once. Findings and caveats of the study: Upon later analysis, HLA-associated TCR beta chains proved more clonally expanded than other, equally common chains.

Those who donated were healthy bone marrow donors. V shed 6 bases and J shed 0 bases, with 15 bases lying between them. This CDR3 region has 15 residues. Germline V gives CDR1 MDHEN, CDR2 SYDVKM. For this clone: Its antigen is unidentified.

The chain combines TRBV28 with TRBJ2-7, with D tentatively TRBD2 (7 bases). This TCR was sampled from a man younger than 30 in good health and CMV-seronegative. Source material: PBMCs. CDR3 nucleotides: TGTGCCAGCAGGAGAACAGGGACTAACTCCTACGAGCAGTACTTC. Protein sequence: CASRRTGTNSYEQYF.